Listed here is a single T cell receptor (beta chain). No antigen is known for it. This sample is drawn from a study of CD4 T cells in relation to SARS-CoV-2 and coronaviruses. Study-level information: Negative control cultures got HIV-1 Nef peptides or no peptide.

Unexposed donor CD4+ T cells date from about 2011-2019, before the COVID-19 pandemic. Isolation of CD4+ T cells took place after about eleven days in culture. Unexposed-donor CD4+ T cells were probed with SARS-CoV-2 S/N and four cold-coronavirus spikes, cells permitting. Assay: immunoSEQ multiplex PCR; the TCRdb copy retains only in-frame clones and omits some. Here the sample spans some 25,000 clones, around three quarters being singletons. The V gene's germline CDR1 is ENHRY and CDR2 SYGVKD. V dropped 11 bases and J dropped 5 bases, with 16 bases sitting between them. The CDR3 consists of 13 residues.

The origin of this receptor is a human donor in good health. Sequencing was performed on CD4+ T cells from PBMCs, cultured in vitro. V and J are TRBV10-3 and TRBJ2-1, with D unresolved. The CDR3, as DNA: TGTGCCGTATCCGACTCCCGGGACAATGAGCAGTTCTTC. Translating it yields CAVSDSRDNEQFF.